This TCR beta chain derives from a study of vaccination effects on CD4 cells after COVID-19. Generated by immunoSEQ multiplex PCR, the TCRdb table keeps only in-frame clones and is missing some. The sample yields under 70,000 clones, 75% to 85% seen once. Germline assignment: CDR1 LGHNA and CDR2 YSLEER. V was clipped by 2 bases and J by 6 bases, with 21 bases between them. This CDR3 comprises 17 residues. As regards this clone: Its matching antigen is unknown.

Before sequencing took place, the ViraFEST assay used viral peptide pools to expand antigen-specific CD4+ T cells. The culture ran for nine to eleven days, and then CD4+ T cells were isolated. PCR confirmed that the person was infected with SARS-CoV-2 between March and December 2020. The specimen comprised CD4+ T cells from PBMCs cultured with HIV peptides, sampled before COVID-19 vaccination. Subset specified: HIV-1 Nef peptide pool negative control/reference culture. The clonotype was recovered from a human donor who had a prior SARS-CoV-2 infection. The chain couples TRBV4-3 to TRBJ2-3; D perhaps matches TRBD2 (6 bases). The CDR3: CASSQSSGTLEMDTQYF. The CDR3 coding sequence is TGCGCCAGCAGCCAAAGTTCCGGGACTCTCGAGATGGATACGCAGTATTTT.